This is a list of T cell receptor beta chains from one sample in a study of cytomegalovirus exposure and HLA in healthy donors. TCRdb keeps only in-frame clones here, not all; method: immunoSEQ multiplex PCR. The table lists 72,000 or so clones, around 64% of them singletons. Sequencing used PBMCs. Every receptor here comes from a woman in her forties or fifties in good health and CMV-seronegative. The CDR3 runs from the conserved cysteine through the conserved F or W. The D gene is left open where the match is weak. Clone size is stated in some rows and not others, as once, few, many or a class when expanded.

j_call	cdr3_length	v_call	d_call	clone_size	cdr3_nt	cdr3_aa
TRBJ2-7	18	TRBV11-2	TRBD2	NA	TGTGCCAGCAGCCTAGAAGGGGGACTAGCGGGAGTAGGCTACGAGCAGTACTTC	CASSLEGGLAGVGYEQYF
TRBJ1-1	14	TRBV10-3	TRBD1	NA	TGTGCCATCAGCGAACGGACAGGAGACACTGAAGCTTTCTTT	CAISERTGDTEAFF
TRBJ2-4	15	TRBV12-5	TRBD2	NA	TGTGCTAGTGGTTCCCCCGGGGGGGGGTATAACATTCAGTACTTC	CASGSPGGGYNIQYF
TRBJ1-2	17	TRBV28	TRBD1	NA	TGTGTCAGCAGTTTACCTCGTGGGACAGGGGGATCCTATGGCTACACCTTC	CVSSLPRGTGGSYGYTF
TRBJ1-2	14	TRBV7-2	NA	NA	TGTGCCAGCAGCCCCGCCCTTGAGCGTCGGGGCTACACCTTC	CASSPALERRGYTF
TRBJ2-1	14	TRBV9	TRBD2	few	TGTGCCAGCAGCCTGAGTGGGACTATTACTGAGCAGTTCTTC	CASSLSGTITEQFF
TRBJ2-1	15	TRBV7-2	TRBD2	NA	TGTGCCAGCAGCTTAGGAGCGGGAGTGTACAATGAGCAGTTCTTC	CASSLGAGVYNEQFF
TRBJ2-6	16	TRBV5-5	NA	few	TGTGCCAGCAGGGTAGTAGGGGATTCTGGGGCCAACGTCCTGACTTTC	CASRVVGDSGANVLTF
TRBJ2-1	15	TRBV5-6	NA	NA	TGTGCCAGCAGCTTGAGGGGGGGCTTTAACAATGAGCAGTTCTTC	CASSLRGGFNNEQFF
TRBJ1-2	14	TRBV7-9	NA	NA	TGTGCCAGCAGCTCCCGACAGGAAGAATATGGCTACACCTTC	CASSSRQEEYGYTF
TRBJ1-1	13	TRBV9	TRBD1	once	TGTGCCAGCAGGGGGACAGGGGAGACTGAAGCTTTCTTT	CASRGTGETEAFF
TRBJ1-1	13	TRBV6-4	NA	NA	TGTGCCAGCAGTGTTGAGGCGAGCACTGAAGCTTTCTTT	CASSVEASTEAFF
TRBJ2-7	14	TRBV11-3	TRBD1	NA	TGTGCCAGCAGCTCGTCCGTCGACAGGGGGCGGCTGTACTTC	CASSSSVDRGRLYF
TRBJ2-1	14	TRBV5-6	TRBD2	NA	TGTGCCAGCATAGGACTAGCGGGTCACAATGAGCAGTTCTTC	CASIGLAGHNEQFF
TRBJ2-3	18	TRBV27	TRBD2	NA	TGTGCCAGCAGTTTTAGCGGGGGACTAGCGGAATTTGGGGATACGCAGTATTTT	CASSFSGGLAEFGDTQYF
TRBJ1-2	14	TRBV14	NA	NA	TGTGCCAGCAGCCACGGTCAGGGTAGAGATGGCTACACCTTC	CASSHGQGRDGYTF
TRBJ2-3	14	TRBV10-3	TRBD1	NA	TGTGCCATCCGTGGACAGGGGTCCACAGATACGCAGTATTTT	CAIRGQGSTDTQYF
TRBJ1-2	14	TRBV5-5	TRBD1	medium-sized	TGTGCCAGCAGGGACAGGACGGGGGACTATGGCTACACCTTC	CASRDRTGDYGYTF
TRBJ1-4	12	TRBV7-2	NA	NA	TGTGCCAGCAGCCGATACGGGGAGAAACTGTTTTTT	CASSRYGEKLFF
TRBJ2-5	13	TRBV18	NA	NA	TGTGCCAGCTCACCACCAGGCGGAGAGACCCAGTACTTC	CASSPPGGETQYF
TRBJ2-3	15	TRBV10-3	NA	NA	TGTGCCATCAGTGACCCCGACTACGGCACAGATACGCAGTATTTT	CAISDPDYGTDTQYF
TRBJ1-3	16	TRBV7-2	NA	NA	TGTGCCAGCAGCTTAGTCCCGGACAGCTCTGGAAACACCATATATTTT	CASSLVPDSSGNTIYF
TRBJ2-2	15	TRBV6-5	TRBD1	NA	TGTGCCAGCAGGCCGGGACAGTCGAACACCGGGGAGCTGTTTTTT	CASRPGQSNTGELFF
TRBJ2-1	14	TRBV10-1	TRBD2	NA	TGCGCCAGCAGTGAGGGCGGGAGCCGCCATGAGCAGTTCTTC	CASSEGGSRHEQFF
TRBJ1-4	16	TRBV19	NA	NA	TGTGCCAGCCAGCCTCAGGACGCAGCGGGTAATGAAAAACTGTTTTTT	CASQPQDAAGNEKLFF
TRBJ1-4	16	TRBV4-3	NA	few	TGCGCCAGCAGCCAAGTTTTCCTCTCGGGGAATGAAAAACTGTTTTTT	CASSQVFLSGNEKLFF
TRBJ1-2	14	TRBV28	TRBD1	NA	TGTGCCACCATCCGGGACAGGGCCGGCTATGGCTACACCTTC	CATIRDRAGYGYTF